The rows below give T cell receptor beta chains drawn from one sample of a study of blood T cells in healthy people across ages. TCRdb called the 5' RACE reads again in MiXCR, with one record for every CDR3 protein. The sample consists of 1 million to 1.2 million distinct CDR3 sequences, around two fifths of them appearing once. Input material: blood. These receptors came from a man between 18 and 29 years old in good health. The CDR3 runs from the conserved cysteine through the conserved F or W. Each record gives: CDR3 protein, CDR3 DNA, V gene, J gene, D gene, clone size. D genes are given only for firm matches. Clone size, where shown, is once, few, many, or a class for clones that have expanded.

CDR3: CASSQDTVDLGTGYTF; DNA: TGCGCCAGCAGCCAAGATACCGTGGATTTGGGCACGGGCTACACCTTC; V: TRBV4-3; J: TRBJ1-2; D: NA; size: NA
CDR3: CAIRQGQEETQYF; DNA: TGTGCCATCCGACAGGGTCAGGAGGAGACCCAGTACTTC; V: TRBV10-3; J: TRBJ2-5; D: TRBD1; size: few
CDR3: CASSKVPRGSINEKLFF; DNA: TGTGCCAGCAGCAAAGTACCCCGGGGAAGCATTAATGAAAAACTGTTTTTT; V: TRBV21-1; J: TRBJ1-4; D: NA; size: few
CDR3: CSARDWAAGGKNIQYF; DNA: TGCAGTGCTAGAGATTGGGCGGCAGGGGGGAAAAACATTCAGTACTTC; V: TRBV20-1; J: TRBJ2-4; D: NA; size: few
CDR3: CASSLHGIYEQYF; DNA: TGTGCCAGCAGCCTTCACGGGATTTACGAGCAGTACTTC; V: TRBV7-9; J: TRBJ2-7; D: NA; size: NA
CDR3: CASQLANYGYTF; DNA: TGTGCTAGTCAGCTAGCTAACTATGGCTACACCTTC; V: TRBV9; J: TRBJ1-2; D: NA; size: NA
CDR3: CASSQDTGRVTDTQYF; DNA: TGCGCCAGCAGCCAAGATACTGGCAGGGTCACAGATACGCAGTATTTT; V: TRBV4-3; J: TRBJ2-3; D: NA; size: NA
CDR3: CASSQVSGQGRYNEQFF; DNA: TGCGCCAGCAGCCAAGTATCGGGACAGGGCCGATACAATGAGCAGTTCTTC; V: TRBV4-1; J: TRBJ2-1; D: TRBD1; size: NA
CDR3: CASSLDGSPVIRGTEAFF; DNA: TGCGCCAGCAGCTTGGATGGCAGCCCAGTGATCCGGGGCACTGAAGCTTTCTTT; V: TRBV5-1; J: TRBJ1-1; D: NA; size: few
CDR3: CASSKRQTPDYGYTF; DNA: TGTGCCAGCAGTAAGCGACAGACCCCTGACTATGGCTACACCTTC; V: TRBV27; J: TRBJ1-2; D: NA; size: few
CDR3: CASSNTGGQETQFF; DNA: TGTGCCAGCAGTAACACCGGGGGGCAAGAGACCCAGTTCTTC; V: TRBV12-3/TRBV12-4; J: TRBJ2-1; D: NA; size: NA
CDR3: CASSLDHGGELFF; DNA: TGTGCCAGCAGCTTAGATCATGGCGGGGAGCTGTTTTTT; V: TRBV7-2; J: TRBJ2-2; D: NA; size: NA
CDR3: CASSPPGQGQETQYF; DNA: TGTGCCAGCAGTCCACCGGGACAGGGGCAAGAGACCCAGTACTTC; V: TRBV12-3/TRBV12-4; J: TRBJ2-5; D: TRBD1; size: few
CDR3: CASSFGVRQGANEQFF; DNA: TGTGCCAGCAGCTTCGGAGTACGACAGGGGGCGAATGAGCAGTTCTTC; V: TRBV7-2; J: TRBJ2-1; D: TRBD1; size: few
CDR3: CSVVTQGETQYF; DNA: TGCAGCGTCGTGACCCAAGGGGAGACCCAGTACTTC; V: TRBV29-1; J: TRBJ2-5; D: NA; size: NA
CDR3: CATSRDSRSTDTQYF; DNA: TGTGCCACCAGCAGAGATTCTAGGAGCACAGATACGCAGTATTTT; V: TRBV15; J: TRBJ2-3; D: NA; size: few
CDR3: CASSLGGGREPQHF; DNA: TGTGCCAGCAGCTTAGGAGGAGGGAGGGAGCCCCAGCATTTT; V: TRBV7-9; J: TRBJ1-5; D: NA; size: NA
CDR3: CASSLDVEVDGYTF; DNA: TGCGCCAGCAGCTTGGACGTGGAAGTGGATGGCTACACCTTC; V: TRBV5-1; J: TRBJ1-2; D: NA; size: NA
CDR3: CASSQLDQSADTQYF; DNA: TGTGCCAGCAGCCAACTAGATCAGTCAGCAGATACGCAGTATTTT; V: TRBV3-1; J: TRBJ2-3; D: NA; size: few
CDR3: CASSYELAATYNEQFF; DNA: TGTGCCAGCAGTTATGAACTAGCGGCGACCTACAATGAGCAGTTCTTC; V: TRBV6-2/TRBV6-3; J: TRBJ2-1; D: TRBD2; size: NA